A single sample is the source of the 8 T cell receptor beta chains below, sequenced in a study of control samples from healthy donors and cancer patients. The repertoire was sequenced with immunoSEQ multiplex PCR; TCRdb's copy has only in-frame clones and lacks some. This repertoire shows roughly 150,000 clones, approximately 86% found once; its top ten account for roughly 1.7%. Sequencing was carried out using blood. These TCRs come from a man in his late teens or twenties in good health.

The V gene is TRBV7-9, the J gene TRBJ2-7; D gene ambiguous. This CDR3 region has 13 residues. CDR1 is SEHNR, CDR2 FQNEAQ, per germline (reference sequence). V was pared by 1 base and J by 0 bases, with 4 bases between. In DNA, the CDR3 is TGTGCCAGCAGCTTAGAAAACTCCTACGAGCAGTACTTC. Its protein is CASSLENSYEQYF.

The chain couples TRBV28 to TRBJ2-3, with 11 bases identical to TRBD1. CDR1 is MDHEN and CDR2 is SYDVKM in the germline V gene. This CDR3 spans 15 amino acids. The V and J ends lost 6 bases and 4 bases, in that order; junction bases with no gene match: 6. The CDR3 sequence is CASSRTGGESDTQYF. The CDR3 coding sequence is TGTGCCAGCAGCCGGACAGGGGGCGAGTCAGATACGCAGTATTTT.

The chain employs TRBV6-5 and TRBJ1-2, with D perhaps TRBD1 (5 bases). Germline V gene lookup returns CDR1 MNHEY and CDR2 SVGAGI. Trimming removed 5 bases from V and 2 bases from J, with 9 bases in between. CDR3 size: 13 residues. This chain's CDR3 is CASSPGANYGYTF. The CDR3 coding sequence is TGTGCCAGCAGTCCCGGGGCGAACTATGGCTACACCTTC.

This clone occurred many times. The rearrangement joins TRBV12-3 or TRBV12-4 to TRBJ1-5; TRBD1 matches at 8 bases. CDR3 size: 12 residues. V dropped 6 bases and J dropped 6; count of bases not matched to a gene: 1. CDR3 region: CASRQGGQPQHF. In nucleotides, the CDR3 is TGTGCCAGCAGACAGGGGGGTCAGCCCCAGCATTTT.

The chain employs TRBV7-2 and TRBJ1-4; D is possibly TRBD1 (6 bases). This CDR3 has 16 amino acids. V was cut by 3 bases and J by 6 bases, with 17 bases left in between. Germline V gives CDR1 SGHTA, CDR2 FQGNSA. Written as DNA, the CDR3 is TGTGCCAGCAGCTTCTGGGGGGGGCGGAGAGATGAAAAACTGTTTTTT. As protein: CASSFWGGRRDEKLFF.

This rearrangement joins TRBV6-2 or TRBV6-3 to TRBJ2-7; tentatively, D is TRBD2 (7 bases). The V and J ends lost 4 bases and 13 bases respectively, with 14 bases between them. The CDR3 totals 11 residues. Germline values: CDR1 MNHEY, CDR2 SVGEGT. Here the CDR3 DNA reads TGTGCCAGCAGTTTGGGTGGGGGGGCCTACTTC. It is translated as CASSLGGGAYF.

This clone was found once. The V gene is TRBV7-2, the J gene TRBJ2-7, with TRBD2 matching 12 bases. CDR3 length: 13 amino acids. V dropped 5 bases and J dropped 7; count of bases not matched to a gene: 3. Germline V gene sequence: CDR1 SGHTA, CDR2 FQGNSA. The CDR3 coding sequence is TGTGCCAGCAGCCCCGGACTAGCGGGAGAGCAGTACTTC. Translating gives CASSPGLAGEQYF.

The rearrangement links TRBV4-1 to TRBJ2-2; D may be TRBD2 (7 bases). The length of the CDR3 is 18 residues. Germline CDR1 reads MGHRA; CDR2 reads YSYEKL. Deletions cut 11 bases from V and 8 bases from J, with 33 bases between. The CDR3 sequence is CAPSRYGGAGATRGELFF. The CDR3 DNA follows: TGCGCCCCCAGCCGGTATGGGGGGGCGGGGGCCACTAGAGGGGAGCTGTTTTTT.